Below are 21 T cell receptor beta chains sequenced from a single sample in a study of post-analysis software for immune sequencing data. TCR beta libraries were prepared from cDNA with unique molecular identifiers. TCRdb processed the PCR reads anew with MiXCR; each CDR3 protein has one entry. Among roughly 400,000 distinct CDR3 sequences listed, 39% were seen once. Findings of the study overall: Patients showed TRBV5-6, TRBV5-1 and TRBV20-1 among a handful of TRBV segments more frequent than in controls.

Their antigens are not known. Sequencing was performed on blood. The source of these receptors is a girl aged 2-10 years with multiple sclerosis.

This clonotype was detected only a few times. The chain links TRBV21-1 to TRBJ2-1. TRBV21-1 corresponds to a pseudogene. There are 15 residues in the CDR3. CDR3 amino acids: CASSRVLSPYNEQFF. The DNA of the CDR3 is TGTGCCAGCAGCAGAGTACTATCACCCTACAATGAGCAGTTCTTC.

The V and J genes are TRBV27 and TRBJ1-2, with TRBD1 identical over 12 bases. Losses at the gene ends were 6 bases for V and 8 bases for J; bases not matched to a gene: 16. Germline CDR1 reads MNHEY; CDR2 reads SMNVEV (reference sequence). There are 17 residues in the CDR3. For the CDR3, the DNA is TGTGCCAGCAGAGAGTCGGGACAGGGGGCTCTTCGAGGGGGCTACACCTTC. It codes for CASRESGQGALRGGYTF.

The genes are TRBV5-1 and TRBJ2-7; TRBD2 agrees at 11 bases. With 4 bases clipped from V and 4 bases from J, the junction kept 7 bases outside the gene matches. Germline V gene data show CDR1 as SGHRS and CDR2 as YFSETQ. The CDR3 extends over 15 amino acids. The CDR3 loop is CASSHGTSGDYEQYF. CDR3 bases: TGCGCCAGCAGCCACGGGACTAGCGGAGATTACGAGCAGTACTTC.

This clonotype was picked up one time. V usage is TRBV5-1 and J usage is TRBJ2-7; D remains unclear. Germline assignment: CDR1 SGHRS and CDR2 YFSETQ. The CDR3 covers 12 residues. The V end was cut by 1 base, the J end by 7 bases, with 9 bases between. CDR3 loop: CASSLPDNEQYF. The CDR3 nucleotides are TGCGCCAGCAGCTTGCCAGACAATGAGCAGTACTTC.

This clonotype was seen more than once but under ten times. The chain uses TRBV20-1 and TRBJ2-7; D perhaps matches TRBD2 (5 bases). The CDR3 runs 16 residues. Germline CDR1 DFQATT, CDR2 SNEGSKA (reference sequence). V lost 1 base and J lost 4, with 20 bases in between. This chain's CDR3 is CSARGPRTGRKYEQYF. The CDR3 nucleotides are TGCAGTGCTAGAGGCCCCAGGACTGGGCGAAAGTACGAGCAGTACTTC.

This clonotype was detected a few times. The genes are TRBV6-5 and TRBJ1-2; 7 positions match TRBD1. V was pared by 0 bases and J by 4 bases, with 14 bases of the junction left unmatched. The CDR3 sequence is 18 residues long. From germline, CDR1 is MNHEY and CDR2 SVGAGI. The CDR3 DNA follows: TGTGCCAGCAGTTACTCAAATAGACAGGGAGTTCTCAGCTATGGCTACACCTTC. Its protein is CASSYSNRQGVLSYGYTF.

The genes are TRBV15 and TRBJ2-3; TRBD1 is a possible D gene (6 bases). Germline loops: CDR1 LNHNV, CDR2 YYDKDF (reference sequence). Trimming pared 0 bases from V and 4 bases from J, leaving 11 bases between. This CDR3 region has 15 residues. For the CDR3, the DNA is TGTGCCACCAGCAGAGAGTCAGGGGCCCCAGATACGCAGTATTTT. Translated: CATSRESGAPDTQYF. The full variable domain, rest sourced from reference TRBV15 and TRBJ2-3, is DAMVIQNPRYQVTQFGKPVTLSCSQTLNHNVMYWYQQKSSQAPKLLFHYYDKDFNNEADTPDNFQSRRPNTSFCFLDIRSPGLGDTAMYLCATSRESGAPDTQYFGPGTRLTVL.

In this sample, this clonotype turned up once. The chain combines TRBV9 with TRBJ2-1; possible D gene TRBD2, 7 bases. Trimming took 3 bases from V and 4 from J, leaving 14 bases between them. Germline CDR1 SGDLS, CDR2 YYNGEE. This CDR3 has 15 residues. The CDR3 here is CASSAGGGLYNEQFF. The CDR3 region has the DNA TGTGCCAGCAGCGCGGGGGGCGGACTTTACAATGAGCAGTTCTTC.

The rearrangement uses TRBV9 and TRBJ2-7; 9 bases align to TRBD2. The junction had 3 bases not matched to a gene; V was cut back by 0 bases and J by 2 bases. The CDR3 runs 15 residues. Germline assignment: CDR1 SGDLS and CDR2 YYNGEE. This CDR3 is CASSVESGGTYEQYF. CDR3 in DNA: TGTGCCAGCAGCGTAGAGAGCGGGGGGACCTACGAGCAGTACTTC.

This clonotype showed up just once. J is TRBJ2-7 and V is TRBV12-3 or TRBV12-4; TRBD2 matches at 9 bases. V lost 6 bases to trimming and J lost 4 bases; unmatched junction nucleotides: 4. CDR3 size: 13 residues. Written as DNA, the CDR3 is TGTGCCAGCAGGGTAGCGGGAGCATACGAGCAGTACTTC. As protein: CASRVAGAYEQYF.

This chain links TRBV12-3 or TRBV12-4 with TRBJ1-1; D remains unclear. This CDR3 has 15 residues. The V gene lost 7 bases and the J gene lost 9 bases, with 24 bases spanning the gap. In nucleotides, the CDR3 is TGTGCCAGCAAGGGAGCGCTCGCGGGGAGCGGGAAAGCTTTCTTT. This gives the protein CASKGALAGSGKAFF.

The chain has TRBV28 and TRBJ2-1; D is unclear. Trimming took off 6 bases at V and 8 bases at J, with 23 bases between the two ends. Per the germline V gene, CDR1 is MDHEN and CDR2 is SYDVKM. The CDR3 is 16 amino acids. The CDR3 reads CASRTSRVAALDEQFF. The CDR3, as DNA: TGTGCCAGCAGAACCTCCCGAGTGGCGGCTCTTGATGAGCAGTTCTTC.

This chain joins TRBV20-1 and TRBJ1-2, with D unclear. The CDR3 runs to 11 residues. The V end lost 0 bases, the J end lost 1 base, and 0 bases lay between the germline ends. CDR1 and CDR2 (germline): DFQATT, SNEGSKA (reference sequence). The CDR3 coding sequence is TGCAGTGCTAGAGATAACTATGGCTACACCTTC. This gives the protein CSARDNYGYTF.

The chain joins TRBV25-1 to TRBJ2-5; D unresolved. CDR3 length: 12 residues. Trimming took off 6 bases at V and 4 bases at J, with 9 bases between the two ends. CDR1 and CDR2 from the germline V gene are MGHDK and SYGVNS. This CDR3 reads CASSPGRETQYF. The CDR3 coding sequence is TGTGCCAGCAGCCCGGGCAGAGAGACCCAGTACTTC.

The CDR3 region has the DNA TGCAGTGCTAGATTCCCAGGACGAACCTACGAGCAGTACTTC. The encoded protein is CSARFPGRTYEQYF. The chain links TRBV20-1 to TRBJ2-7, with D uncertain. V was cut by 2 bases and J by 2 bases, with 13 bases left in between. CDR1 and CDR2 from the germline V gene are DFQATT and SNEGSKA (reference sequence). This CDR3 contains 14 residues.

The chain uses TRBV28 and TRBJ2-5; D may be TRBD1 (6 bases). CDR1 MDHEN and CDR2 SYDVKM come from the germline V gene. The CDR3 has 14 amino acids. V was clipped by 3 bases and J by 4 bases, with 12 bases between them. CDR3 coding DNA: TGTGCCAGCAGTTTGGACAGAAGGGGAGAGACCCAGTACTTC. This encodes CASSLDRRGETQYF.

V usage is TRBV24-1 and J usage is TRBJ2-2, with 9 bases lining up with TRBD1. CDR1 and CDR2 (germline): KGHDR, SFDVKD. This CDR3 has 17 residues. V trimming: 3 bases; J trimming: 1 base; junction bases outside the gene matches: 5. The CDR3 protein is CATSDPGTGKNTGELFF. CDR3 bases: TGTGCCACCAGTGATCCCGGGACAGGGAAGAACACCGGGGAGCTGTTTTTT.

The chain has TRBV10-1 and TRBJ2-3, with 7 bases fitting TRBD1. Per the germline V gene, CDR1 is WNHNN and CDR2 is SYGVQD (reference sequence). Unmatched junction bases numbered 4, after V lost 0 bases and J lost 1 base. CDR3 length equals 16 residues. In nucleotides, the CDR3 is TGCGCCAGCAGTGAGTCAAAGGGGACAGGCACAGATACGCAGTATTTT. Protein sequence: CASSESKGTGTDTQYF.

The V and J genes are TRBV28 and TRBJ2-3; tentative D call: TRBD2 (7 bases). The V end was cut by 11 bases, the J end by 2 bases, with 11 bases between. The CDR3 extends over 12 amino acids. Germline V gives CDR1 MDHEN, CDR2 SYDVKM. The CDR3 DNA sequence: TGTGCCGGGAGGGGGAACACAGATACGCAGTATTTT. Protein: CAGRGNTDTQYF.

In its sample, this clonotype was seen a few times. This chain connects TRBV20-1 to TRBJ1-1; D unclear. The CDR3 contains 14 residues. CDR1 and CDR2 from the germline V gene are DFQATT and SNEGSKA (reference sequence). V was clipped by 0 bases and J by 2 bases, with 10 bases between them. Here the CDR3 DNA reads TGCAGTGCTAGAGATTTGGGTTTTAACACTGAAGCTTTCTTT. Translating gives CSARDLGFNTEAFF.

This clonotype has more than one count but fewer than ten. V usage is TRBV4-1 and J usage is TRBJ2-7; 7 bases line up with TRBD2. The trim removed 0 bases at V and 0 bases at J, leaving 5 bases unmatched. The germline V gene encodes CDR1 MGHRA and CDR2 YSYEKL. The CDR3 runs to 16 residues. DNA for the CDR3: TGCGCCAGCAGCCAAGAAGGCGGGGGTCTCTCCTACGAGCAGTACTTC. Residues: CASSQEGGGLSYEQYF.